This T cell receptor beta chain comes out of a study of regulatory T cells in long-lasting Graves disease. Whole-study context: Under 3 months of antithyroid drugs had been taken by newly diagnosed Graves' patients.

According to the study, TCR beta libraries were built with iRepertoire HTBI primers and CDR3-region Arm-PCR. Methods used by the authors: Among the samples, approximately 60 TRBV and 14 TRBJ segments were identified. TCRdb independently ran MiXCR on the multiplex PCR reads; one entry per CDR3 protein. The V and J calls were determined by TCRdb, not by the authors. The sample has about 460,000 distinct CDR3 sequences, around 13% seen once; the top ten hold more than 15%. The germline V gene has CDR1 DFQATT and CDR2 SNEGSKA (reference sequence). The CDR3 consists of 14 residues. This clonotype was recorded a few times. Time point given: newly diagnosed GD, antithyroid drugs for less than 3 months. PBMC-derived RNA was used for the TCR library. These same records also appear under a second study, on T cells in Graves' hyperthyroidism and ophthalmopathy.

The TCR comes from a woman in her forties or fifties with Graves disease. The sequenced sample was peripheral blood mononuclear cells (PBMCs), obtained at new diagnosis, from a patient treated with antithyroid drugs. This chain links TRBV20-1 with TRBJ2-3; 9 nucleotides align to TRBD2. The assigned J gene may be wrong: the sequence end matches TRBJ2-7 better. This CDR3 is CSARIAGETYEQYF. The CDR3 DNA sequence: TGCAGTGCTAGGATAGCGGGAGAAACTTACGAGCAGTACTTC.